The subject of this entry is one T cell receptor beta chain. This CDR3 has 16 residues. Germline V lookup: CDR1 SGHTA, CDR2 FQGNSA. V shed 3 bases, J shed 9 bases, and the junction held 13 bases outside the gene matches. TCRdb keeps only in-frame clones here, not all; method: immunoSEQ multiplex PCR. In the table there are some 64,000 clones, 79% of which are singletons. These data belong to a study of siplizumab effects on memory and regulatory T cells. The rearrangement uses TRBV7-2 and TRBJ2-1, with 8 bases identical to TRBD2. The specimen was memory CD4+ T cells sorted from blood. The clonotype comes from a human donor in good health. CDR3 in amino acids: CASSFRSAGVRGEQFF. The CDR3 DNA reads TGTGCCAGCAGCTTTCGCTCAGCGGGGGTTCGGGGTGAGCAGTTCTTC.